This T cell receptor beta chain came from a study of shared clonotypes between healthy human individuals (TCRdb year 2020). Background for the entire study: The cohort included three men and a couple of women between 18 and 49 years of age. Per donor, three plates each were used for CD4 naive and CD4 memory, two for CD8 naive, and one for CD8 memory. To estimate repertoire size and how much clonotype sharing occurs between individuals, the study deeply sequenced the blood TCR repertoires of 4 to 6 healthy adults. Libraries were prepared and TCR repertoires were sequenced by different laboratories using diverse techniques, in order to increase sequencing depth and limit assay-specific biases. Between about 0.8 and 9.5 billion PBMCs per donor were obtained by leukapheresis. Study-level results and caveats: Larger estimated clonotype richness was generally found for naive subsets than for memory subsets. Sampling was restricted to blood, and TCR repertoires in tissue are likely to differ from TCR repertoires in blood. The small number of donors limited the genetic and exposure-history diversity represented. Even with the large sequencing depth, rarefaction of the sorted-subset datasets indicated that sequencing was incomplete. Pairwise subsampling indicated that sequencing depth was expected to affect the degree of clonotype sharing among donors. Approximately 5% of naive CD4, 3.5% of naive CD8, 2% to 2.5% of memory CD4, and approximately 0.4% of memory CD8 clonotypes were shared across a few donors. Higher generation probabilities were observed for clonotypes shared by all four sorted-subset donors than for non-shared clonotypes.

CD8 naive samples consisted of CD45RO-negative cells that were positively selected for CCR7, yielding a CD45RA+CCR7+ population without TemRA cells. The donors were healthy, HIV-negative adults with no recently reported acute infections or vaccinations. Only Caucasian adults living in Nashville, Tennessee, USA were represented among the donors. Blood was collected by leukapheresis, and PBMCs were isolated by Ficoll-Histopaque density gradient centrifugation and then cryopreserved in liquid nitrogen vapor phase. Analytical flow cytometry was used to check the purity and quantity of every magnetically sorted T cell population. Genomic DNA was isolated from every sorted fraction and measured by UV absorbance on a Nanodrop 2000c. Using the deep immunoSEQ assay, TCR CDR3 regions were amplified from genomic DNA by multiplex PCR. Extracted genomic DNA from each cell subset was distributed evenly across all wells of several immunoSEQ 96-well plates, and each plate was treated as a replicate. Each replicate PCR for sorted subsets received around 200 ng genomic DNA, equal to about 29,000 T cell genomes. The purified libraries were quantified using a Qubit 3.0 fluorometer, sized with a Bioanalyzer 2100, and then quantified again using the KAPA Library Quantification kit. Every immunoSEQ 96-well plate was sequenced on a dedicated single-read 150-cycle Illumina NextSeq 550 flow cell. On the authors' methods: Because the immunoSEQ output held only junctional sequences and lacked quality scores, the filtering could not match the filtering applied to full-length reads. To assign V/J genes and CDR3, sequences were annotated against IMGT germline references using PyIR, a Python wrapper for IgBLAST v1.9. Reads were removed for weak V/J assignments (E-value above 1e-6), missing CDR3, stop codons, out-of-frame junctions, or ambiguous translated residues. V3J clonotypes were defined by identical inferred V gene, J gene, and CDR3 amino acid sequence. Percentage overlap between repertoires was computed as shared unique clonotypes divided by the size of the smaller repertoire. Three approaches were used to assess repertoire richness: RTK rarefaction, the Chao1 estimator, and Recon v2.1 estimates of unobserved clonotypes. Generation probabilities were computed with OLGA for all TCRbeta clonotypes obtained by the gDNA method from several donors. TCRdb's version of the immuneACCESS table is confined to in-frame rearrangements and falls short of the full clone set. An unresolved V gene accounts for under half of the shortfall where checked; the remainder is of unknown origin. V, J and clone size reflect that table, while D and trimming were determined from the DNA. Within this sample are about 650,000 clones, with less than 97% of them counted one time only. Jointly, the top ten make up about 0.11% of the sample.

As for this clone: Its specific antigen is unknown. No much larger clone exists at a distance of one base, and base qualities are not known.

The germline V gene gives CDR1 as MGHRA and CDR2 as YSYEKL. V trim: 4 bases; J trim: 6 bases; unmatched bases: 7. The CDR3 measures 14 amino acids from cysteine to phenylalanine. Of all the DNA, just the CDR3 is kept, 42 bases in frame from base 1. This chain joins TRBV4-1 to TRBJ2-3; TRBD2 lines up with 7 middle nucleotides. Sequenced material: naive CD8+ T cells sorted from blood. Explained via the paper, the cell subset or site label denotes: CD45RA+CCR7+. The TCR comes from a woman younger than 45 in good health. In nucleotides, the sequence is TGCGCCAGCAGCCGCGGGAGAAGTGGTGATACGCAGTATTTT. It translates as CASSRGRSGDTQYF.